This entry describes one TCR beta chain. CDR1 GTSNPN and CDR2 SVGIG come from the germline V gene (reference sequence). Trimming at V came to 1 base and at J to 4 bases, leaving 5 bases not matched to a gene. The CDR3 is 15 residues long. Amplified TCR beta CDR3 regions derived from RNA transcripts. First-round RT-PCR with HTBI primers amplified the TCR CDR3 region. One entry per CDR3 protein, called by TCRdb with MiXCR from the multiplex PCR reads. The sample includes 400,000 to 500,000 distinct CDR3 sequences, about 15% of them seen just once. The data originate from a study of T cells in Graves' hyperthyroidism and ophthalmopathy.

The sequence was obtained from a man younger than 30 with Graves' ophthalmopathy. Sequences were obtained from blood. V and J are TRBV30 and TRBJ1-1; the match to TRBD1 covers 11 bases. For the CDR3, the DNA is TGTGCCTGGAGTGACCGGGGACAGGGGGTCACTGAAGCTTTCTTT. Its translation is CAWSDRGQGVTEAFF.